Below are 24 T cell receptor beta chains sequenced from a single sample in a study of T cells after yellow fever vaccination. TCRdb analysed the 5' RACE reads with MiXCR anew, one entry per CDR3 protein. This sample yields some 130,000 distinct CDR3 sequences, of which just over 6.5% are seen a single time; 0.5% to 0.65% belongs to the top ten. The sample consisted of CD4+ T cells sorted from PBMCs, taken 10 days after the yellow fever booster vaccination. These receptors were taken from a man younger than 40 who received the YFV17D yellow fever vaccine.

This clonotype came up many times. The J gene is TRBJ2-7, the V gene TRBV6-5; 10 bases align to TRBD1. With 2 bases clipped from V and 3 bases from J, the junction kept 10 bases outside the gene matches. The CDR3 is 17 residues long. Germline V CDR1 and CDR2: MNHEY, SVGAGI. The CDR3 bases are TGTGCCAGCAGTTACGGGACTTGGGACAGGGGAGGCTACGAGCAGTACTTC. It yields the protein CASSYGTWDRGGYEQYF.

In its sample, this clonotype was seen a few times. This chain's CDR3 is CASSRTSGSSTDTQYF. CDR3 coding DNA: TGTGCCAGCTCACGTACTAGCGGGAGTTCGACAGATACGCAGTATTTT. This chain links TRBV18 with TRBJ2-3; 11 nucleotides match TRBD2. Trimming removed 4 bases from V and 3 bases from J; junction bases left unmatched: 6. Germline CDR1 KGHSH, CDR2 LQKENI. The CDR3 runs to 16 residues.

This clonotype was picked up many times. The chain couples TRBV4-3 to TRBJ2-5, with D possibly being TRBD2 (5 bases). V dropped 3 bases and J dropped 0 bases, with 14 bases sitting between them. The CDR3 totals 16 residues. From germline, CDR1 is LGHNA and CDR2 YSLEER. DNA of the CDR3: TGCGCCAGCAGCCAGACCTGGACTCAGTACCAAGAGACCCAGTACTTC. This codes for CASSQTWTQYQETQYF.

There are many counts of this clonotype. This chain uses TRBV5-1 with TRBJ2-1; D possibly matches TRBD1 or TRBD2 (5 bases each). Trimming took 0 bases from V and 4 from J, leaving 14 bases between them. CDR3 length equals 16 residues. CDR1 is SGHRS and CDR2 is YFSETQ in the germline V gene. CDR3 DNA sequence: TGCGCCAGCAGCTTGGAGGGGAGTTTGGGTTACAATGAGCAGTTCTTC. Amino acid sequence: CASSLEGSLGYNEQFF.

This clonotype was seen many times. The chain combines TRBV7-2 with TRBJ2-1, with 16 bases lining up with TRBD2. The germline V gene has CDR1 SGHTA and CDR2 FQGNSA. Trimming took 6 bases from V and 14 from J; bases not matched to a gene: 7. The CDR3 runs 14 residues. Written as DNA, the CDR3 is TGTGCCAGCAGGAATGGGACTAGCGGGAGGGCGGAGTTCTTC. Translated, it gives CASRNGTSGRAEFF.

Many counts were recorded for this clonotype. DNA of the CDR3: TGTGCCACCAGTTGGGAACAGGGAGCTTCACCCCTCCACTTT. Amino acids: CATSWEQGASPLHF. The rearrangement joins TRBV24-1 to TRBJ1-6; weak D call: TRBD1 (6 bases). Trimming pared 6 bases from V and 9 bases from J, leaving 14 bases between. The germline V gene has CDR1 KGHDR and CDR2 SFDVKD. This CDR3 is built from 14 residues.

The chain links TRBV5-5 to TRBJ2-2; D unresolved. V dropped 4 bases and J dropped 7 bases, with 11 bases sitting between them. In germline, CDR1 is SGHKS, CDR2 YYEKEE (reference sequence). The CDR3 has 13 residues. The CDR3 DNA follows: TGTGCCAGCAGCCCTGGACGGATCGGGGAGCTGTTTTTT. It encodes CASSPGRIGELFF.

The CDR3 sequence is CASSHGGTSGVDEQFF. The DNA for the CDR3 is TGTGCCAGCAGCCATGGAGGGACTAGCGGGGTCGATGAGCAGTTCTTC. The V call is TRBV7-2, the J call TRBJ2-1; TRBD2 agrees at 13 bases. Germline V gene data show CDR1 as SGHTA and CDR2 as FQGNSA. The trim removed 5 bases at V and 8 bases at J, leaving 9 bases unmatched. CDR3 length: 16 residues.

This clonotype was counted many times. This chain connects TRBV5-1 to TRBJ2-1, with 11 bases matching TRBD2. CDR1 and CDR2 from the germline V gene are SGHRS and YFSETQ. V trimming: 3 bases; J trimming: 8 bases; junction bases outside the gene matches: 4. The CDR3 extends over 14 amino acids. This CDR3 is CASSSGTSGDEQFF. In nucleotides, the CDR3 is TGCGCCAGCAGCTCCGGGACTAGCGGCGATGAGCAGTTCTTC. The variable domain in full, completed from reference TRBV5-1 and TRBJ2-1, reads KAGVTQTPRYLIKTRGQQVTLSCSPISGHRSVSWYQQTPGQGLQFLFEYFSETQRNKGNFPGRFSGRQFSNSRSEMNVSTLELGDSALYLCASSSGTSGDEQFFGPGTRLTVL.

The rearrangement links TRBV5-1 to TRBJ2-7, with 12 bases fitting TRBD2. The germline V gene encodes CDR1 SGHRS and CDR2 YFSETQ. CDR3 length: 15 amino acids. V lost 4 bases to trimming and J lost 5 bases; unmatched junction nucleotides: 7. The CDR3 loop is CASSLRLAGVDEQYF. The CDR3 nucleotides are TGCGCCAGCAGCCTTCGACTAGCGGGAGTTGACGAGCAGTACTTC.

This clonotype came up many times. The chain uses TRBV29-1 and TRBJ2-5; D gene ambiguous. Trimming removed 2 bases at V and 7 bases at J, with 8 bases between. The CDR3 consists of 11 residues. Germline V gives CDR1 SQVTM, CDR2 ANQGSEA. The CDR3 is CSVEPDATQYF. CDR3 bases: TGCAGCGTTGAACCGGACGCGACCCAGTACTTC.

The sample holds many counts of this clonotype. The CDR3 DNA is TGTGCCAGCAGCCAACAGGGAAGAGTGGCCAAAAACATTCAGTACTTC. This encodes CASSQQGRVAKNIQYF. This chain connects TRBV3-1 to TRBJ2-4, with a weak D call TRBD1 (5 bases). From germline, CDR1 is LGHDT and CDR2 YNNKEL (reference sequence). The CDR3 is made up of 16 amino acids. The V gene lost 2 bases and the J gene lost 1 base, with 12 bases spanning the gap.

This clonotype was seen ten or more times. This chain uses TRBV7-2 with TRBJ2-3, with a possible D match to TRBD1 (6 bases). V dropped 5 bases and J dropped 2 bases, with 14 bases sitting between them. Per germline, CDR1 SGHTA and CDR2 FQGNSA. The CDR3 has 15 residues. CDR3 in amino acids: CASSLKAGATDTQYF. CDR3 in DNA: TGTGCCAGCAGCCTAAAGGCAGGGGCCACAGATACGCAGTATTTT.

This clonotype has at least ten counts. CDR3 region: CASGRPGLSYEQYF. The DNA of the CDR3 is TGTGCCAGCGGTCGCCCGGGACTTTCCTACGAGCAGTACTTC. This chain uses TRBV27 with TRBJ2-7; tentatively, D is TRBD2 (6 bases). Trimming left V 8 bases short and J 1 base short, with 15 bases between. The germline V gene has CDR1 MNHEY and CDR2 SMNVEV (reference sequence). This CDR3 is built from 14 residues.

In this sample, this clonotype turned up many times. The CDR3 sequence: CASSQGGGYTGELFF. CDR3 DNA sequence: TGCGCCAGCAGCCAAGGGGGAGGCTACACCGGGGAGCTGTTTTTT. This rearrangement joins TRBV4-1 to TRBJ2-2, with D possibly TRBD2 on 6 matching bases. Germline CDR1 and CDR2: MGHRA and YSYEKL. This CDR3 is 15 amino acids long. The V and J ends lost 1 base and 3 bases respectively, with 9 bases between them.

This chain uses TRBV5-1 with TRBJ2-7, with TRBD1 matching over 8 bases. The V gene's germline CDR1 is SGHRS and CDR2 YFSETQ. The CDR3 consists of 14 residues. V lost 4 bases to trimming and J lost 6 bases; unmatched junction nucleotides: 9. CDR3 residues: CASSHGTGQREQYF. CDR3 nucleotides: TGCGCCAGCAGCCATGGGACAGGTCAACGCGAGCAGTACTTC. Full variable domain (remainder filled in from reference TRBV5-1 and TRBJ2-7): KAGVTQTPRYLIKTRGQQVTLSCSPISGHRSVSWYQQTPGQGLQFLFEYFSETQRNKGNFPGRFSGRQFSNSRSEMNVSTLELGDSALYLCASSHGTGQREQYFGPGTRLTVT.

This clonotype was observed at least ten times. This chain's CDR3 is CASSQETDTQYF. CDR3 in DNA: TGTGCCAGCAGCCAAGAAACAGATACGCAGTATTTT. J is TRBJ2-3 and V is TRBV3-1; D remains ambiguous. The germline V gene has CDR1 LGHDT and CDR2 YNNKEL (reference sequence). Trimming removed 0 bases at V and 3 bases at J, with 1 base between. The CDR3 totals 12 residues.

This clonotype was seen repeatedly, ten times or more. V is TRBV29-1 and J is TRBJ2-1; TRBD2 matches at 9 bases. With V trimmed by 4 bases and J by 5 bases, 18 bases remained unmatched. This CDR3 spans 18 amino acids. CDR1 SQVTM and CDR2 ANQGSEA come from the germline V gene. The CDR3 protein is CSVGREVAGGTGDNEQFF. CDR3 DNA sequence: TGCAGCGTTGGAAGGGAAGTTGCGGGAGGGACCGGGGACAATGAGCAGTTCTTC.

This clonotype was observed at least ten times. The CDR3 bases are TGTGCCAGCAGTTACCGCCGGGAACTATACTACGAGCAGTACTTC. Protein: CASSYRRELYYEQYF. The chain recombines TRBV6-5 with TRBJ2-7; TRBD2 is a possible D gene (5 bases). This CDR3 region has 15 residues. CDR1 is MNHEY, CDR2 SVGAGI, per germline. V was pared by 2 bases and J by 3 bases, with 14 bases between.

This clonotype was counted many times. The CDR3 here is CASSFRVSRTGELFF. CDR3 DNA sequence: TGTGCCAGCAGCTTTCGGGTTAGCCGAACCGGGGAGCTGTTTTTT. V gene TRBV7-9 combines with J gene TRBJ2-2; D not resolved. The length of the CDR3 is 15 residues. Germline CDR1 is SEHNR and CDR2 is FQNEAQ (reference sequence). With 3 bases removed from V and 5 bases from J, the gap between germline ends came to 13 bases.

This clonotype has a count of ten or more. This chain joins TRBV10-2 and TRBJ2-5; D may be TRBD1 or TRBD2 (5 bases each). This CDR3 region has 15 residues. V gave up 6 bases and J gave up 5 bases, with 19 bases separating them. Germline V gene sequence: CDR1 WSHSY, CDR2 SAAADI. The CDR3 DNA is TGCGCCAGCAGCGCCCAGAGGGCTGGGACGGAGACCCAGTACTTC. It specifies CASSAQRAGTETQYF.

At least ten counts were recorded for this clonotype. The chain carries TRBV20-1 and TRBJ2-4; weak D call: TRBD2 (6 bases). V was trimmed by 2 bases and J by 7 bases, leaving 9 bases between them. The V gene's germline CDR1 is DFQATT and CDR2 SNEGSKA (reference sequence). The CDR3 is made up of 12 amino acids. This CDR3 reads CSARFGGNIQYF. As DNA, the CDR3 is TGCAGTGCTAGATTCGGGGGTAACATTCAGTACTTC.

This clonotype was observed many times. The V and J genes are TRBV15 and TRBJ2-5; maybe TRBD2 (5 bases). Germline V gene sequence: CDR1 LNHNV, CDR2 YYDKDF (reference sequence). The CDR3 is 13 amino acids. V dropped 1 base and J dropped 5 bases, with 8 bases sitting between them. Here the CDR3 DNA reads TGTGCCACCAGCAGAGCGGGATGGGAGACCCAGTACTTC. Translation: CATSRAGWETQYF.

The gene calls are TRBV27 and TRBJ2-7, with 7 nucleotides matching TRBD2. CDR1 and CDR2 from the germline V gene are MNHEY and SMNVEV (reference sequence). The length of the CDR3 is 15 residues. Trimming took 1 base from V and 0 from J; bases not matched to a gene: 3. CDR3 sequence reads: CASSLYGGNSYEQYF. CDR3 DNA: TGTGCCAGCAGTTTATACGGGGGGAACTCCTACGAGCAGTACTTC.